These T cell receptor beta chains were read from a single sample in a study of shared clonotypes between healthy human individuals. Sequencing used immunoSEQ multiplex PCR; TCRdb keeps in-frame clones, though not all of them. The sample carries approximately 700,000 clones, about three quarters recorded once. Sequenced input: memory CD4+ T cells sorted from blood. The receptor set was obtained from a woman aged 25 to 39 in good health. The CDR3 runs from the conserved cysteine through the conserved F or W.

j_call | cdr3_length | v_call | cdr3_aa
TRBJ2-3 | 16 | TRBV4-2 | CASSQVPSGSLDTQYF
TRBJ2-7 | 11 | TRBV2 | CASSAVDEQYF
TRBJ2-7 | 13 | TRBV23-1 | CASSQPRSYEQYF
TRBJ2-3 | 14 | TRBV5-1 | CASSGRGDSDTQYF
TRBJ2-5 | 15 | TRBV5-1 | CASERTSGTQETQYF
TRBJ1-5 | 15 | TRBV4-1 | CASSQDRRGVQPQHF
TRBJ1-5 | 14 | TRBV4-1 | CASSQEWMVWPQHF
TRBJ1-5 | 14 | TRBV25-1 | CASSEGQANQPQHF
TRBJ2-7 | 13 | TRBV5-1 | CASSLATGHEQYF
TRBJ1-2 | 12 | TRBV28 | CASSFGSYGYTF
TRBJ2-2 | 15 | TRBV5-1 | CASSQGTGVTGELFF
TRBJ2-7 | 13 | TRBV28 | CASQRPSSYEQYF
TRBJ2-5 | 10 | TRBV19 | CARPWETQYF
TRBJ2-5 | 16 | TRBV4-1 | CASSQGQGPPGRAQYF
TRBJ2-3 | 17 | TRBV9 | CASSAGLAGGWADTQYF
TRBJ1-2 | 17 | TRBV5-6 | CASCLGQGRTIIYGYTF
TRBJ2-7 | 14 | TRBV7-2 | CASSLWLSSYEQYF
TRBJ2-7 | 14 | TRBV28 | CASSAWDRVDEQYF
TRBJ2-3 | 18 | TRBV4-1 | CASSQGFSGRAHTDTQYF
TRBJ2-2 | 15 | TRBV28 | CASRSSGTGTGELFF
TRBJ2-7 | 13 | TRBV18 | CASSPPGSYEQYF
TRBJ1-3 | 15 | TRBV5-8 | CASRQTGQPGNTIYF
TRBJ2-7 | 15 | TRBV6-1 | CASSENGAVLPKQYF
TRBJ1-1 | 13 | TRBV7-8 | CASSMTQNTEAFF
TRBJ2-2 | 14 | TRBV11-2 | CASSAQQGPGELFF